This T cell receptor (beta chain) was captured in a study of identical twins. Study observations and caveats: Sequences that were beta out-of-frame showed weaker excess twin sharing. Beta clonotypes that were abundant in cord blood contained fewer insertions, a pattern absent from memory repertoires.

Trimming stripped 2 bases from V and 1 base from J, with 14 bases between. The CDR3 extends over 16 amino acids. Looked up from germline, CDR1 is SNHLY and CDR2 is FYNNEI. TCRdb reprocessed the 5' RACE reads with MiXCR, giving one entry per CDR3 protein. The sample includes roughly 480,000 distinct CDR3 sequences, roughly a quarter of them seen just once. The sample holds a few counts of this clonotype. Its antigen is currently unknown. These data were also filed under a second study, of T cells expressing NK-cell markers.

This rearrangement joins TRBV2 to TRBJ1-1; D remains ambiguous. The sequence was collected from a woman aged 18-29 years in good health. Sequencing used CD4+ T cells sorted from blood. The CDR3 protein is CASSESTARRNTEAFF. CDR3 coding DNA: TGTGCCAGCAGTGAATCTACAGCCCGTCGGAACACTGAAGCTTTCTTT.